These 10 T cell receptor beta chains share one sample of origin, sequenced in a study of technical replicates of blood from a handful of donors. The protocol was immunoSEQ multiplex PCR, while the TCRdb copy is restricted to in-frame clones and leaves out a portion. The table lists approximately 81,000 clones, nearly 97% of them singletons. The sequenced sample consisted of T cells isolated from PBMCs. The receptors here all came from a human donor in good health.

V is TRBV7-2 and J is TRBJ1-2, with TRBD1 matching 7 bases. Losses at the gene ends were 5 bases for V and 0 bases for J; bases not matched to a gene: 9. Per germline, CDR1 SGHTA and CDR2 FQGNSA. The length of the CDR3 is 16 residues. The CDR3 region is CASSRATGISNYGYTF. CDR3 DNA sequence: TGTGCCAGCAGCCGCGCGACAGGGATATCTAACTATGGCTACACCTTC.

J is TRBJ2-3 and V is TRBV6-6; a possible D gene is TRBD2 (6 bases). Germline V gene lookup returns CDR1 MNHNY and CDR2 SVGAGI (reference sequence). This CDR3 comprises 14 residues. Trimming left V 2 bases short and J 2 bases short, with 8 bases between. As DNA, the CDR3 is TGTGCCAGCAGTTACAGGGGACTCACAGATACGCAGTATTTT. Its translation: CASSYRGLTDTQYF.

This chain connects TRBV4-3 to TRBJ2-7, with a tentative D call TRBD1 (6 bases). The V gene lost 1 base and the J gene lost 4 bases, with 11 bases spanning the gap. Germline V gene data show CDR1 as LGHNA and CDR2 as YSLEER. The CDR3 is 14 amino acids. The CDR3 DNA is TGCGCCAGCAGCCAAGGCCCTCAGGGGTACGAGCAGTACTTC. Protein sequence: CASSQGPQGYEQYF.

The chain has TRBV7-9 and TRBJ1-3; D perhaps matches TRBD1 (6 bases). CDR1 SEHNR and CDR2 FQNEAQ come from the germline V gene (reference sequence). V was clipped by 5 bases and J by 3 bases, with 14 bases between them. The CDR3 spans 15 residues. CDR3 DNA: TGTGCCAGCAGCCACCGGGACACCTATGGAAACACCATATATTTT. It translates to CASSHRDTYGNTIYF.

The chain is built from TRBV7-9 and TRBJ2-7; the match to TRBD2 covers 7 bases. Germline trimming cut 4 bases from V and 5 bases from J; bases unmatched to any gene: 8. Germline V lookup: CDR1 SEHNR, CDR2 FQNEAQ (reference sequence). CDR3 length: 14 amino acids. CDR3 in amino acids: CASSSPGGGDEQYF. The CDR3 coding sequence is TGTGCCAGCAGCTCTCCGGGAGGCGGCGACGAGCAGTACTTC.

V usage is TRBV10-3 and J usage is TRBJ2-1; D may be TRBD1 (5 bases). CDR1 is ENHRY and CDR2 is SYGVKD in the germline V gene. CDR3 size: 14 residues. Trimming removed 3 bases from V and 0 bases from J, with 6 bases in between. The CDR3 sequence: CAISDDSSYNEQFF. The DNA for the CDR3 is TGTGCCATCAGTGATGACAGCTCCTACAATGAGCAGTTCTTC.

This clone was found once. This chain uses TRBV29-1 with TRBJ2-7; D may be TRBD2 (5 bases). Germline V gene lookup returns CDR1 SQVTM and CDR2 ANQGSEA. This CDR3 spans 13 amino acids. Between the trimmed V and J ends, which lost 5 bases and 4 bases, there was a span of 15 bases. CDR3 coding DNA: TGCAGCGTTCGGTCGATCGGGGTATACGAGCAGTACTTC. Translating gives CSVRSIGVYEQYF.

Note on this clone: This sample includes further DNA sequences coding for the same CDR3. The chain links TRBV7-2 to TRBJ2-7; 8 bases match TRBD2. After removal of 1 base from V and 3 bases from J, the junction contained 2 bases not matched to a gene. Per the germline V gene, CDR1 is SGHTA and CDR2 is FQGNSA. The CDR3 is 14 residues long. As DNA, the CDR3 is TGTGCCAGCAGCTTAGAACTAGCGGTCTACGAGCAGTACTTC. Its translation: CASSLELAVYEQYF.

This sequence joins TRBV2 and TRBJ1-1, with a weak D call TRBD1 (5 bases). The V and J ends lost 2 bases and 5 bases respectively, with 9 bases between them. CDR1 SNHLY and CDR2 FYNNEI come from the germline V gene. The CDR3 loop spans 13 amino acids. The CDR3 reads CASSEMGGTEAFF. CDR3 DNA: TGTGCCAGCAGTGAAATGGGGGGAACTGAAGCTTTCTTT.

The V gene is TRBV6-5, the J gene TRBJ2-1, with 9 positions matching TRBD2. V lost 5 bases, J lost 5 bases, and 7 bases stayed unmatched. From germline, CDR1 is MNHEY and CDR2 SVGAGI. This CDR3 contains 15 residues. The chain's CDR3 is CASSAPTSGNNEQFF. The CDR3 coding sequence is TGTGCCAGCAGTGCCCCGACTAGCGGAAACAATGAGCAGTTCTTC.